The 12 T cell receptor beta chains listed next were all sequenced from one sample in a study of T cells in Graves' hyperthyroidism and ophthalmopathy. Amplified TCR beta CDR3 regions derived from RNA transcripts. Researchers ran a first-round RT-PCR on the TCR CDR3 using the HTBI primer set. MiXCR was run by TCRdb on the multiplex PCR reads, yielding one entry per CDR3 protein. In the table there are hundreds of thousands of distinct CDR3 sequences, 14% to 15% of which are singletons. The sample consisted of blood. The receptors come from a woman aged 40 to 50 with Graves' ophthalmopathy.

At least ten counts were recorded for this clonotype. The rearrangement uses TRBV29-1 and TRBJ2-2; no definite D call. CDR1 and CDR2 from the germline V gene are SQVTM and ANQGSEA. This CDR3 is 13 amino acids long. Between the trimmed V and J ends, which lost 5 bases and 5 bases, there was a span of 12 bases. The CDR3 protein is CSVSAPFTGELFF. DNA of the CDR3: TGCAGCGTTAGTGCTCCCTTTACCGGGGAGCTGTTTTTT.

This clonotype was found many times. This sequence joins TRBV12-3 or TRBV12-4 and TRBJ1-2; D is ambiguous. CDR3 size: 16 residues. Deletions cut 3 bases from V and 8 bases from J, with 22 bases between. This chain's CDR3 is CASSFGVGLIRGGYTF. The CDR3 DNA follows: TGTGCCAGCAGTTTCGGGGTGGGGTTAATTCGCGGAGGCTACACCTTC.

The chain has TRBV28 and TRBJ2-7; the match to TRBD1 covers 7 bases. CDR1 and CDR2 from the germline V gene are MDHEN and SYDVKM. The length of the CDR3 is 14 residues. Germline trimming cut 8 bases from V and 2 bases from J; bases unmatched to any gene: 9. CDR3 region: CASRPRDRTYEQYF. In DNA, the CDR3 is TGTGCCAGCCGACCTCGGGACAGAACCTACGAGCAGTACTTC. The entire variable domain, with the rest obtained from reference TRBV28 and TRBJ2-7, is as follows: DVKVTQSSRYLVKRTGEKVFLECVQDMDHENMFWYRQDPGLGLRLIYFSYDVKMKEKGDIPEGYSVSREKKERFSLILESASTNQTSMYLCASRPRDRTYEQYFGPGTRLTVT.

V gene TRBV12-3 or TRBV12-4 combines with J gene TRBJ1-2; 7 nucleotides match TRBD1. Trimming took 2 bases from V and 2 from J; bases not matched to a gene: 5. This CDR3 is 15 amino acids long. In DNA, the CDR3 is TGTGCCAGCAGTTTATCAGGGGGAAGGAACTATGGCTACACCTTC. This codes for CASSLSGGRNYGYTF.

In its sample, this clonotype was seen many times. The V call is TRBV7-9, the J call TRBJ2-5; 12 bases line up with TRBD2. The germline V gene has CDR1 SEHNR and CDR2 FQNEAQ (reference sequence). Trimming cost V 4 bases and J 3 bases; bases outside gene matches: 0. CDR3 length: 14 amino acids. The CDR3 region has the DNA TGTGCCAGCAGCTGGACTAGCGGGAAAGAGACCCAGTACTTC. Translated, it gives CASSWTSGKETQYF.

In this sample, this clonotype turned up many times. The J gene is TRBJ2-5, the V gene TRBV7-6; D tentatively fits TRBD1 or TRBD2 (5 bases each). Per the germline V gene, CDR1 is SGHVS and CDR2 is FNYEAQ. V dropped 5 bases and J dropped 5 bases, with 12 bases sitting between them. The CDR3 totals 13 residues. CDR3 in DNA: TGTGCCAGCAGCACGGGACCCGAGGAGACCCAGTACTTC. Translated: CASSTGPEETQYF.

This clonotype was counted between two and nine times. The J gene is TRBJ1-6, the V gene TRBV18; weak D call: TRBD1 (5 bases). V gave up 3 bases and J gave up 7 bases, with 13 bases separating them. Germline CDR1 reads KGHSH; CDR2 reads LQKENI. The CDR3 extends over 15 amino acids. Written as DNA, the CDR3 is TGTGCCAGCTCACCCCGGACAATTGGGAATTCACCCCTCCACTTT. This encodes CASSPRTIGNSPLHF.

Many counts were recorded for this clonotype. The chain joins TRBV11-2 to TRBJ2-2, with 9 bases lining up with TRBD1. The V segment lost 6 bases and the J segment 1 base; nucleotides outside the gene matches: 3. This CDR3 comprises 15 residues. Per the germline V gene, CDR1 is SGHAT and CDR2 is FQNNGV. The DNA of the CDR3 is TGTGCCAGCAGGCGGACAGGGGTGAACACCGGGGAGCTGTTTTTT. Translating it yields CASRRTGVNTGELFF.

The sample holds a few counts of this clonotype. This sequence joins TRBV19 and TRBJ1-1; the D is unclear. Trimming cost V 5 bases and J 9 bases, with 16 bases left between them. Germline CDR1 reads LNHDA; CDR2 reads SQIVND (reference sequence). This CDR3 comprises 13 residues. The CDR3 nucleotides are TGTGCCAGTAGTCCACCCCCCTCGCAGAAAGCTTTCTTT. Amino acids: CASSPPPSQKAFF.

Ten or more counts support this clonotype. The V and J genes are TRBV4-2 and TRBJ2-7; D possibly corresponds to TRBD2 (5 bases). CDR3 length: 15 amino acids. Germline CDR1 and CDR2: LGHNA and YNFKEQ. Trimming pared 0 bases from V and 4 bases from J, leaving 13 bases between. CDR3 DNA sequence: TGTGCCAGCAGCCAAGATTTTAACCGACTATACGAGCAGTACTTC. Translation: CASSQDFNRLYEQYF.

The chain has TRBV27 and TRBJ2-7; D is perhaps TRBD2 (7 bases). Germline CDR1 MNHEY, CDR2 SMNVEV (reference sequence). This CDR3 comprises 15 residues. Trimming removed 10 bases from V and 2 bases from J, with 21 bases in between. The CDR3 nucleotides are TGTGCCACCATACTAAGGGGGAGGGCCCCCTACGAGCAGTACTTC. Translated: CATILRGRAPYEQYF.

This clonotype was seen many times. The chain couples TRBV12-3 or TRBV12-4 to TRBJ2-2; 9 bases are shared with TRBD1. Trimming took 5 bases from V and 1 from J; bases not matched to a gene: 8. CDR3 length equals 17 residues. The CDR3 protein is CASSAWTGARNTGELFF. Written as DNA, the CDR3 is TGTGCCAGCAGTGCGTGGACAGGGGCGAGGAACACCGGGGAGCTGTTTTTT.